The T cell receptor beta chain described here comes from a study of T cells expressing NK-cell markers. At the level of the study: Sequencing of TCR beta repertoires drew on sorted CD3+CD56+NKG2C+, CD3+CD56+NKG2C- and CD3+CD56-NKG2C+ T cells. The study's findings and limits: Of the CD8+ T cells in 5 to 7 donors, roughly 1.0-7.5% belonged to dominant NKG2C+ clonotypes. Expanded clones of NKG2C+ T cells had an unclear HCMV specificity.

TCRdb re-called the 5' RACE reads; every CDR3 protein appears as one record, without DNA. The repertoire table contains 250,000 or so distinct CDR3 sequences. As to this clonotype: Its antigen remains unknown.

The germline CDR1 and CDR2 sequences are SQVTM and ANQGSEA. This CDR3 contains 11 residues. V is TRBV29-1 and J is TRBJ2-1. The receptor's source is a woman between 18 and 70 years old in good health. Sequenced: blood T cells: a sorted CD56 or NKG2C T cell subset, CD4+ or CD8+ T cells, or bulk PBMC T cells (not recorded which). The CDR3 loop is CSLDSYNEQFF.